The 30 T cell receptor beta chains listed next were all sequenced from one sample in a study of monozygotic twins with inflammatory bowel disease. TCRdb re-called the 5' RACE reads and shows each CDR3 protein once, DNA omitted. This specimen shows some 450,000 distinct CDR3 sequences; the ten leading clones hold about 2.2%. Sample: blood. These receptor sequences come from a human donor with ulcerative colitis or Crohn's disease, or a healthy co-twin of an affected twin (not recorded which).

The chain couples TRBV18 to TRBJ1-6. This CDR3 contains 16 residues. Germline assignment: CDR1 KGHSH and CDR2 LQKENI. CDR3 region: CASSAGQGSYNSPLHF.

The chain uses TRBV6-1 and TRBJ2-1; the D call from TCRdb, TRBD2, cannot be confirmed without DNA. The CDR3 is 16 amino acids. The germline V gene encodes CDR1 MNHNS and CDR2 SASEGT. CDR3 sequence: CASSRSGLAGAGEQFF.

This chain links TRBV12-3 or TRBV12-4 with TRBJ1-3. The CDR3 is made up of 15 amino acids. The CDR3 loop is CASSFGGLPGNTIYF.

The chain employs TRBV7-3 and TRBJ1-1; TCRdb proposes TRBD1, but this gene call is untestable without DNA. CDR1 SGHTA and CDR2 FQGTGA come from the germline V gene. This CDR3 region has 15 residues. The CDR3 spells CASSPTTGSNTEAFF.

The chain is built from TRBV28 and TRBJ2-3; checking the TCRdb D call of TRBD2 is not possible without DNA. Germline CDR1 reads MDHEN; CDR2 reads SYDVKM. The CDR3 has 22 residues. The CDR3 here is CASSLRVLGLAGGFWGTDTQYF.

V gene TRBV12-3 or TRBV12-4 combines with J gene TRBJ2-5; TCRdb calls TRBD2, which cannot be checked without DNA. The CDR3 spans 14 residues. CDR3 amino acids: CASSASGGRETQYF.

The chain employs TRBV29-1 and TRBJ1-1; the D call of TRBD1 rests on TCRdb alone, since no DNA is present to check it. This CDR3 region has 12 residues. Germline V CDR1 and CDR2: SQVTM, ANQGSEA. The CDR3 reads CSWSRGLTEAFF.

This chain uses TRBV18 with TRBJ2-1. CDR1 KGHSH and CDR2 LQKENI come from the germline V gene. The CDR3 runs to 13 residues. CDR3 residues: CASSPQGGTEQFF.

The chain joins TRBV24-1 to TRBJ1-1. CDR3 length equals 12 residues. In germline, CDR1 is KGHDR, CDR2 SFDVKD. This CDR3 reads CATSDGLTEAFF.

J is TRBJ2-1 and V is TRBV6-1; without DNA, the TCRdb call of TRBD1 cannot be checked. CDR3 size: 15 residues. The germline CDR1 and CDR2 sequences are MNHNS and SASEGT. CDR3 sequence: CASRDGGQSNNEQFF.

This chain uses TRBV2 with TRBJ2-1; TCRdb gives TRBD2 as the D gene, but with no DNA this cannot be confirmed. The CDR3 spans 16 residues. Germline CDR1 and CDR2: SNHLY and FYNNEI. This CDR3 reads CASRGTSGGVQNEQFF.

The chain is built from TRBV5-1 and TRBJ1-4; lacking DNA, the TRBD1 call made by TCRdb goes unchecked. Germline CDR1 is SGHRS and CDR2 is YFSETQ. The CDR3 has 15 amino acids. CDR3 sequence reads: CASSLVGGQSEKLFF.

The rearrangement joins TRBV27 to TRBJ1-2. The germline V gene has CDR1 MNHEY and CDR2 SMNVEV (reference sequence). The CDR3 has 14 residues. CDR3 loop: CASSQNGLLYGYTF.

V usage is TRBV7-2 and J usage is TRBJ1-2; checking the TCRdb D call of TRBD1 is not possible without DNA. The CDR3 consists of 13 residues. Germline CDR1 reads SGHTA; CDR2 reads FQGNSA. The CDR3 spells CASSSSTGGGYTF.

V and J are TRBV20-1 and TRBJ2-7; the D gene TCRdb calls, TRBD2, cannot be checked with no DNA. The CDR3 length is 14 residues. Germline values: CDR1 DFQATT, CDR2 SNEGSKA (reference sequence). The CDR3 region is CSARILAGGYEQYF.

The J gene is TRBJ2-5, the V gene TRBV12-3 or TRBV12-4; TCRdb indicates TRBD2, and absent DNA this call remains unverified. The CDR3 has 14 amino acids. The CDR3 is CASSFGREVETQYF.

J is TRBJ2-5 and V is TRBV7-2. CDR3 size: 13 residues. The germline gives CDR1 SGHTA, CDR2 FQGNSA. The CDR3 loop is CASSFGHAETQYF.

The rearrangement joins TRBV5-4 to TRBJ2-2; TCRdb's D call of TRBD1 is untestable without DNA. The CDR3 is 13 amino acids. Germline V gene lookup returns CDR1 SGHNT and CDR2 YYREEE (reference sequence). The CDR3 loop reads CASTRGGTGELFF.

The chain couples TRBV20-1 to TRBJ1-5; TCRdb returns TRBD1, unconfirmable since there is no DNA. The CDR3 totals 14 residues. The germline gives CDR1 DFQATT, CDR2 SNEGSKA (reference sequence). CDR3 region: CSASQGLGNQPQHF.

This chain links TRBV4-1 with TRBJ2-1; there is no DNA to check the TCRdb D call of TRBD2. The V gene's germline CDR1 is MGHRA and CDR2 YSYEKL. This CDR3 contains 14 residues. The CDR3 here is CASSQDDGTSVRFF.

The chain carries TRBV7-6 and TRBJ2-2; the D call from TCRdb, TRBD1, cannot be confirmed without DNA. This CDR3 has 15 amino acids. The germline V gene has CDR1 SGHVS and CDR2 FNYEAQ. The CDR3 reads CASSPGQGNAGELFF.

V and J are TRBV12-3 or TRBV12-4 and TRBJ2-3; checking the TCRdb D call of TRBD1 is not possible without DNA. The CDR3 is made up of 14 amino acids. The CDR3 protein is CASSLVGGAGTQYF.

The CDR3 loop reads CSARKSNSPLHF. This rearrangement joins TRBV20-1 to TRBJ1-6. Germline-derived CDR1 and CDR2 are DFQATT and SNEGSKA (reference sequence). The CDR3 loop spans 12 amino acids.

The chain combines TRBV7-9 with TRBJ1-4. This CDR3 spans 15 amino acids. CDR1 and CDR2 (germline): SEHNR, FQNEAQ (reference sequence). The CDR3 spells CASSLAFGRREKLFF.

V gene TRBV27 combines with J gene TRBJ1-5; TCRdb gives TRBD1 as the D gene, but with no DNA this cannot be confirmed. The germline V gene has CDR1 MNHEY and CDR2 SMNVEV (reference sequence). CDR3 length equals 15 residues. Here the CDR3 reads CASSPKGDSNQPQHF.

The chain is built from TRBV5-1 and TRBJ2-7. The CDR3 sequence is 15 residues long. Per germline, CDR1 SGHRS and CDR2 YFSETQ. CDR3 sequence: CASSLGDGRAYEQYF.

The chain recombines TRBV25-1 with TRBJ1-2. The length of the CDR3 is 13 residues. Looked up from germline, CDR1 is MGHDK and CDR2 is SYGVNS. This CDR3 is CASSESGRNGYTF.

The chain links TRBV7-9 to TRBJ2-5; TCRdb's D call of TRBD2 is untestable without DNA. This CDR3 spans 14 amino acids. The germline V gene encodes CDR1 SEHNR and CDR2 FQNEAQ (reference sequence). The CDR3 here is CASSSQGRQETQYF. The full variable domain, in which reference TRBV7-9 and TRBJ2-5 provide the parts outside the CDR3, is DTGVSQNPRHKITKRGQNVTFRCDPISEHNRLYWYRQTLGQGPEFLTYFQNEAQLEKSRLLSDRFSAERPKGSFSTLEIQRTEQGDSAMYLCASSSQGRQETQYFGPGTRLLVL.

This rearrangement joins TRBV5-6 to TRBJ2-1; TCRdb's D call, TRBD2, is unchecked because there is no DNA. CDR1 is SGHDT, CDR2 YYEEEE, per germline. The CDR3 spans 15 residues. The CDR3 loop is CASSTQREFKNEQFF.

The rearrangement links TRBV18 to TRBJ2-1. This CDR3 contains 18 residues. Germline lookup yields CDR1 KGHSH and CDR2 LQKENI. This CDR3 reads CASSRRLSAGGTYNEQFF.